This T cell receptor beta chain was profiled in a study of neoadjuvant anti-PD-1 for oral cavity cancer. This CDR3 has 15 residues. The V end lost 7 bases, the J end lost 4 bases, and 19 bases lay between the germline ends. Germline V gives CDR1 MNHNS, CDR2 SASEGT. The protocol was immunoSEQ multiplex PCR, while the TCRdb copy is restricted to in-frame clones and leaves out a portion. This sample yields roughly 14,000 clones, of which 66% are seen a single time; roughly 2.2% belongs to the top ten. Sample: PBMCs, taken before nivolumab (anti-PD-1) treatment. V usage is TRBV6-1 and J usage is TRBJ1-2; the D is unclear. The clonotype originates from a person aged 35-79 years with oral cavity squamous cell carcinoma. DNA of the CDR3: TGTGCCAGCATCGAAACCCCCGGACGGGGCTATGGCTACACCTTC. Translated, it gives CASIETPGRGYGYTF.